A single sample is the source of the 27 T cell receptor beta chains below, sequenced in a study of control samples from healthy donors and cancer patients. Clones were sequenced by immunoSEQ multiplex PCR, and TCRdb holds only the in-frame ones, with some missing. The sample consists of around 70,000 clones, 83% of them appearing once. Sequenced sample: blood. These receptors were collected from a man aged 55 to 70 in good health.

V is TRBV19 and J is TRBJ2-3; possibly TRBD2 for D (6 bases). The CDR3 is 14 amino acids. Germline V gene lookup returns CDR1 LNHDA and CDR2 SQIVND (reference sequence). V dropped 8 bases and J dropped 6 bases, with 18 bases sitting between them. CDR3 region: CASGFRGRSDTQYF. CDR3 coding DNA: TGTGCCAGTGGGTTTCGAGGGAGGAGCGATACGCAGTATTTT.

J is TRBJ1-3 and V is TRBV5-4; 7 bases line up with TRBD1. CDR3 length equals 14 residues. The germline V gene encodes CDR1 SGHNT and CDR2 YYREEE (reference sequence). V was clipped by 6 bases and J by 2 bases; unmatched bases: 5. DNA for the CDR3: TGTGCCAGCACCCAAGGGGGCCCTGGAAACACCATATATTTT. This encodes CASTQGGPGNTIYF.

V usage is TRBV5-6 and J usage is TRBJ2-5, with 11 bases matching TRBD2. The CDR3 runs 17 residues. The V gene's germline CDR1 is SGHDT and CDR2 YYEEEE. With 3 bases clipped from V and 4 bases from J, the junction kept 11 bases outside the gene matches. In DNA, the CDR3 is TGTGCCAGCAGCTCGAGGACTAGCGGGCTCCCCGGAGAGACCCAGTACTTC. Residues: CASSSRTSGLPGETQYF.

The chain is built from TRBV5-8 and TRBJ2-6, with a weak D call TRBD1 (6 bases). This CDR3 is built from 19 residues. From germline, CDR1 is SGHTS and CDR2 YDEGEE. Trimming removed 0 bases from V and 0 bases from J, with 16 bases in between. The CDR3 is CASSLGEGQLSSGANVLTF. CDR3 DNA sequence: TGTGCCAGCAGCTTGGGAGAGGGACAACTTTCCTCTGGGGCCAACGTCCTGACTTTC.

V and J are TRBV6-2 or TRBV6-3 and TRBJ1-1; D gene unclear. The CDR3 runs to 13 residues. V was pared by 1 base and J by 3 bases, with 6 bases between. The germline gives CDR1 MNHEY, CDR2 SVGEGT. CDR3 nucleotides: TGTGCCAGCAGTTACTACGGGGACACTGAAGCTTTCTTT. This sequence encodes CASSYYGDTEAFF.

Worth noting for this clone: One junction end does not reproduce the germline sequence, and a read error may be involved. The chain has TRBV5-1 and TRBJ2-1; 9 positions agree with TRBD1. This CDR3 has 14 residues. Germline CDR1 SGHRS, CDR2 YFSETQ. The CDR3 DNA sequence: TGCGCCGGCAGCGGTGGGACAGGGAACAATGAGCAGTTCTTC. It translates to CAGSGGTGNNEQFF.

This clone came up once. The chain is built from TRBV6-6 and TRBJ1-1, with D unclear. From germline, CDR1 is MNHNY and CDR2 SVGAGI (reference sequence). Trimming removed 2 bases from V and 0 bases from J, with 13 bases in between. The CDR3 contains 16 residues. The CDR3 loop reads CASSYGQSAMNTEAFF. CDR3 sequence (DNA): TGTGCCAGCAGTTACGGGCAGTCCGCGATGAACACTGAAGCTTTCTTT.

J is TRBJ1-1 and V is TRBV21-1; TRBD1, the D gene given by the table, was not confirmed from the DNA. TRBV21-1 is given as a pseudogene. This CDR3 comprises 16 residues. CDR3 bases: TGTGCCAGCAGCAAGATCAGGTACCGATTGAACACTGAAGCTTTCTTT. It codes for CASSKIRYRLNTEAFF.

V gene TRBV12-3 or TRBV12-4 combines with J gene TRBJ2-7, with D perhaps TRBD2 (6 bases). The CDR3 totals 13 residues. V lost 8 bases and J lost 3, with 14 bases in between. CDR3 sequence: CASGGKLGYEQYF. CDR3 bases: TGTGCCAGCGGAGGGAAACTAGGCTACGAGCAGTACTTC.

The CDR3 loop reads CATSRDHRQFYGYTF. Here the CDR3 DNA reads TGTGCCACCAGCAGAGATCACAGACAGTTCTATGGCTACACCTTC. The V gene is TRBV15, the J gene TRBJ1-2; a possible D gene is TRBD1 (5 bases). CDR3 size: 15 residues. The germline V gene encodes CDR1 LNHNV and CDR2 YYDKDF (reference sequence). Trimming shortened V by 0 bases and J by 4 bases, and 12 bases separated the two germline ends.

This clone has more than one count but fewer than ten. The chain combines TRBV11-2 with TRBJ2-1; 10 bases are a match to TRBD2. The CDR3 is 15 amino acids. Losses at the gene ends were 5 bases for V and 7 bases for J; bases not matched to a gene: 8. Germline CDR1 and CDR2: SGHAT and FQNNGV. The CDR3 nucleotides read TGTGCCAGCAGCCCCCGCCCTAGCGGGAGTAATGAGCAGTTCTTC. This translates into CASSPRPSGSNEQFF.

This rearrangement joins TRBV3-1 (or the pseudogene TRBV3-2) to TRBJ1-3, with 8 nucleotides matching TRBD1. Looked up from germline, CDR1 is LGHDT and CDR2 is YNNKEL (reference sequence). There are 17 residues in the CDR3. V was pared by 2 bases and J by 3 bases, with 9 bases of the junction left unmatched. This CDR3 is CASSQSPRQGYGNTIYF. The CDR3 nucleotides are TGTGCCAGCAGCCAATCCCCTCGACAGGGGTATGGAAACACCATATATTTT.

The gene calls are TRBV28 and TRBJ1-1; TRBD1 is a possible D gene (5 bases). From germline, CDR1 is MDHEN and CDR2 SYDVKM. V lost 6 bases and J lost 0, with 14 bases in between. The CDR3 extends over 15 amino acids. The chain's CDR3 is CASSHSGTVNTEAFF. The DNA of the CDR3 is TGTGCCAGCAGCCATTCCGGGACGGTGAACACTGAAGCTTTCTTT.

CDR3 sequence (DNA): TGTGCCAGCAGCTTAGATCTAAGACAGGGGGCCGAGCAGTACTTC. It is translated as CASSLDLRQGAEQYF. J is TRBJ2-7 and V is TRBV11-3, with 10 bases lining up with TRBD1. CDR3 length equals 15 residues. Losses at the gene ends were 0 bases for V and 6 bases for J; bases not matched to a gene: 5. From germline, CDR1 is SGHNT and CDR2 YENEEA. Supplemented by reference TRBV11-3 and TRBJ2-7, the full variable domain reads EAGVVQSPRYKIIEKKQPVAFWCNPISGHNTLYWYLQNLGQGPELLIRYENEEAVDDSQLPKDRFSAERLKGVDSTLKIQPAELGDSAVYLCASSLDLRQGAEQYFGPGTRLTVT.

The chain carries TRBV7-9 and TRBJ1-1; D is unresolved. Per germline, CDR1 SEHNR and CDR2 FQNEAQ (reference sequence). Trimming removed 5 bases from V and 0 bases from J, with 13 bases in between. CDR3 length equals 15 residues. Here the CDR3 reads CASSHDLWMNTEAFF. The CDR3 nucleotides read TGTGCCAGCAGCCATGACCTATGGATGAACACTGAAGCTTTCTTT.

The chain recombines TRBV28 with TRBJ2-7, with 8 bases aligning to TRBD1. CDR1 and CDR2 from the germline V gene are MDHEN and SYDVKM. The V gene end was trimmed by 5 bases and the J gene end by 0 bases; junction bases not matched to a gene: 6. The CDR3 extends over 15 amino acids. The CDR3 region has the DNA TGTGCCAGCAGTGAAACCGGGACAGGCTCCTACGAGCAGTACTTC. As protein: CASSETGTGSYEQYF.

This chain links TRBV4-2 with TRBJ2-5; either TRBD1 or TRBD2 may supply D (6 bases each). The CDR3 runs 19 residues. V was pared by 1 base and J by 5 bases, with 26 bases between. Per germline, CDR1 LGHNA and CDR2 YNFKEQ. The CDR3 loop reads CASSQGRRATGTLLETQYF. The CDR3 DNA reads as TGTGCCAGCAGCCAAGGCCGGAGGGCCACCGGGACACTTCTCGAGACCCAGTACTTC.

The V and J genes are TRBV9 and TRBJ2-2; 11 bases match TRBD2. Unmatched junction bases numbered 6, after V lost 6 bases and J lost 5 bases. The germline gives CDR1 SGDLS, CDR2 YYNGEE. This CDR3 region has 15 residues. The CDR3: CASNLAGGRTGELFF. DNA of the CDR3: TGTGCCAGCAACCTAGCGGGAGGTCGGACCGGGGAGCTGTTTTTT.

The chain is built from TRBV27 and TRBJ2-7, with TRBD1 matching over 8 bases. Trimming took 6 bases from V and 5 from J; bases not matched to a gene: 12. Germline assignment: CDR1 MNHEY and CDR2 SMNVEV (reference sequence). This CDR3 has 15 amino acids. The CDR3 loop is CASRSAGTGEHEQYF. The DNA of the CDR3 is TGTGCCAGCAGATCAGCCGGGACAGGAGAGCACGAGCAGTACTTC.

The chain links TRBV9 to TRBJ1-3; D gene uncertain. The CDR3 covers 14 residues. The ends were cut back, 4 bases at V and 0 bases at J, with 8 bases in the middle. Looked up from germline, CDR1 is SGDLS and CDR2 is YYNGEE. The CDR3 DNA reads as TGTGCCAGCAGCCGGGAGTACTCTGGAAACACCATATATTTT. Protein sequence: CASSREYSGNTIYF.

V gene TRBV4-2 combines with J gene TRBJ1-2; no reliable D call. Germline V gene sequence: CDR1 LGHNA, CDR2 YNFKEQ. Trimming pared 5 bases from V and 4 bases from J, leaving 14 bases between. This CDR3 has 14 amino acids. As DNA, the CDR3 is TGTGCCAGCAGCTCCTCGCTTGAATCCTATGGCTACACCTTC. Amino acid sequence: CASSSSLESYGYTF.

The CDR3: CASLSAGAHNEQFF. CDR3 nucleotide sequence: TGTGCCAGCTTATCGGCGGGAGCTCACAATGAGCAGTTCTTC. The rearrangement joins TRBV27 to TRBJ2-1; 7 bases map to TRBD2. The V segment lost 8 bases and the J segment 5 bases; nucleotides outside the gene matches: 9. The CDR3 is made up of 14 amino acids. Germline V gene data show CDR1 as MNHEY and CDR2 as SMNVEV (reference sequence).

In its sample, this clone was seen a few times. The J gene is TRBJ2-7, the V gene TRBV24-1; 8 bases are a match to TRBD1. Per germline, CDR1 KGHDR and CDR2 SFDVKD. The CDR3 extends over 15 amino acids. J lost 4 bases, V lost 3 bases, and 7 bases had no gene match. CDR3 in DNA: TGTGCCACCAGTGATAACCAGGGGGCGCGGTACGAGCAGTACTTC. Its translation: CATSDNQGARYEQYF.

The chain recombines TRBV3-1 (or the pseudogene TRBV3-2) with TRBJ2-5; no clear D gene. V was cut by 2 bases and J by 4 bases, with 11 bases left in between. This CDR3 has 14 residues. Germline lookup yields CDR1 LGHDT and CDR2 YNNKEL (reference sequence). CDR3 amino acids: CASSQFDGAETQYF. The CDR3 DNA sequence: TGTGCCAGCAGCCAATTTGATGGAGCAGAGACCCAGTACTTC.

The chain carries TRBV7-6 and TRBJ1-6; maybe TRBD1 (5 bases). V was clipped by 0 bases and J by 9 bases, with 12 bases between them. The CDR3 runs 15 residues. Germline V gives CDR1 SGHVS, CDR2 FNYEAQ. The CDR3 loop reads CASSLASGSFSPLHF. DNA for the CDR3: TGTGCCAGCAGCTTAGCGTCAGGGAGTTTTTCACCCCTCCACTTT.

J is TRBJ2-7 and V is TRBV28, with 10 bases aligning to TRBD1. V was pared by 5 bases and J by 3 bases, with 7 bases of the junction left unmatched. Looked up from germline, CDR1 is MDHEN and CDR2 is SYDVKM. CDR3 size: 15 residues. CDR3 DNA: TGTGCCAGCAGTCCGTGGACAGGGGGTATCTACGAGCAGTACTTC. Amino acid sequence: CASSPWTGGIYEQYF.

CDR3 in DNA: TGTGCCAGCAGTGATACCGGGAACAAGCAAGAGACCCAGTACTTC. Translation: CASSDTGNKQETQYF. The rearrangement links TRBV25-1 to TRBJ2-5; weak D call: TRBD2 (5 bases). This CDR3 is 15 amino acids long. Germline V gene data show CDR1 as MGHDK and CDR2 as SYGVNS. V lost 3 bases to trimming and J lost 2 bases, with 13 bases between them. Using reference TRBV25-1 and TRBJ2-5 for the parts outside the CDR3, the full variable domain is EADIYQTPRYLVIGTGKKITLECSQTMGHDKMYWYQQDPGMELHLIHYSYGVNSTEKGDLSSESTVSRIRTEHFPLTLESARPSHTSQYLCASSDTGNKQETQYFGPGTRLLVL.